This T cell receptor (beta chain) was sequenced for a study of technical replicates of blood from a few donors (dated 2017 in TCRdb). From the germline V gene, CDR1 is SGHAT and CDR2 is FQNNGV. Germline trimming amounts to 5 bases on V and 5 bases on J, with 9 as the count of junction bases outside the gene matches. The CDR3 runs 16 residues from the cysteine to the phenylalanine. Just the 48-base CDR3 DNA is kept, in frame starting at base 1. Of note for this clone: Its target antigen remains unknown. No much larger clone is present one base from it, and per-base qualities are unavailable.

The library relied on the immunoSEQ multiplex PCR assay. In its TCRdb copy, this immuneACCESS table keeps in-frame sequences only and misses some clones. Where compared with another copy, unresolved V genes explain less than half of these, and the others have no known cause. The sample data list more than 65,000 clones, and 95% to 98% of these were observed just once. Roughly 0.3% of the sample is taken by the ten largest. Here the chain combines TRBV11-2 and TRBJ2-1, with 10 central nucleotides matching TRBD1. The clonotype was recovered from a human donor in good health. The sequenced sample consisted of T cells isolated from PBMCs. The bases read TGTGCCAGCAGCATCTCCGGGACAGGGGAGCACAATGAGCAGTTCTTC. Translation gives CASSISGTGEHNEQFF.